This TCR beta chain is from a study of T cell changes during pregnancy in multiple sclerosis. Clones were sequenced by immunoSEQ multiplex PCR, and TCRdb holds only the in-frame ones, with some missing. The sample has tens of thousands of clones, 91% seen once. The germline V gene has CDR1 MNHEY and CDR2 SMNVEV (reference sequence). The germline V and J ends were trimmed by 0 bases and 2 bases, with 11 bases remaining between them. This CDR3 contains 15 residues. J is TRBJ2-7 and V is TRBV27; perhaps TRBD2 as D (5 bases). The input for sequencing was peripheral blood, taken after pregnancy. The source of this sequence is a female donor in good health, enrolled as a control in a pregnancy study. The CDR3 spells CASSLSEGLPYEQYF. Here the CDR3 DNA reads TGTGCCAGCAGTTTATCAGAGGGCCTCCCCTACGAGCAGTACTTC.